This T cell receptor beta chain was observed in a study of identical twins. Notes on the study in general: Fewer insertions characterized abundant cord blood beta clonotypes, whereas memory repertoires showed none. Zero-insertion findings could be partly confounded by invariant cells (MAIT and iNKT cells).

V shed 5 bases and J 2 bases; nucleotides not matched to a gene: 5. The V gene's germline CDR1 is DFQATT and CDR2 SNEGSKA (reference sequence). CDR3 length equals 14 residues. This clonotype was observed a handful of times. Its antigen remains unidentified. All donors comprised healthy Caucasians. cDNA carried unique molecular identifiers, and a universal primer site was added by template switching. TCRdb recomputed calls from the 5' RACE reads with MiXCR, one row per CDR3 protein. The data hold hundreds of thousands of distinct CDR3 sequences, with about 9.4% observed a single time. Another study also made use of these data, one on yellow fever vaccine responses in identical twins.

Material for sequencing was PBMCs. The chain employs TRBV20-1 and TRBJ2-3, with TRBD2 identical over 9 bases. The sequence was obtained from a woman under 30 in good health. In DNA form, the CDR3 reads TGCAGTGCTCCTAGCGGGGCCCACACAGATACGCAGTATTTT. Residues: CSAPSGAHTDTQYF.